One sample yielded the 27 T cell receptor beta chains listed below, sequenced in a study of OX40 agonist ivuxolimab in advanced cancers. TCRdb's table, derived via immunoSEQ multiplex PCR, lists solely in-frame clones and lacks some. The sample lists 14,000 or so clones, around 65% occurring once. The source was CD4+ or CD8+ T cells sorted from blood, collected in a trial of the OX40 agonist ivuxolimab. Receptors originate from an adult with an advanced solid tumor such as melanoma, head and neck, liver or kidney cancer.

This chain links TRBV4-1 with TRBJ1-2; 9 nucleotides align to TRBD1. The CDR3 loop spans 15 amino acids. V trimming: 5 bases; J trimming: 4 bases; junction bases outside the gene matches: 8. CDR1 MGHRA and CDR2 YSYEKL come from the germline V gene. The CDR3 region has the DNA TGCGCCAGCAGCTCAACGACAGGGGGTATCTATGGCTACACCTTC. It codes for CASSSTTGGIYGYTF.

The CDR3 is CASSKNWGINTEAFF. The CDR3 nucleotides are TGTGCCAGCAGCAAAAATTGGGGGATTAACACTGAAGCTTTCTTT. The rearrangement joins TRBV21-1 to TRBJ1-1. TRBV21-1 is a documented pseudogene. CDR3 length: 15 amino acids.

The chain carries TRBV5-1 and TRBJ2-7, with D possibly being TRBD1 (6 bases). Between the trimmed V and J ends, which lost 3 bases and 2 bases, there was a span of 12 bases. CDR3 length: 14 residues. The V gene's germline CDR1 is SGHRS and CDR2 YFSETQ. CDR3 protein: CASSWSGAPYEQYF. The CDR3 DNA is TGCGCCAGCAGCTGGTCAGGGGCCCCCTACGAGCAGTACTTC.

The V gene is TRBV4-2, the J gene TRBJ2-5; 7 bases are a match to TRBD2. The V gene's germline CDR1 is LGHNA and CDR2 YNFKEQ. With 4 bases clipped from V and 0 bases from J, the junction kept 8 bases outside the gene matches. This CDR3 contains 16 residues. This CDR3 reads CASSPWGGADQETQYF. The CDR3 nucleotides read TGTGCCAGCAGCCCTTGGGGAGGGGCGGACCAAGAGACCCAGTACTTC.

This chain links TRBV6-5 with TRBJ1-2, with a tentative D call TRBD1 (5 bases). Trimming pared 8 bases from V and 4 bases from J, leaving 14 bases between. The CDR3 has 13 residues. CDR1 and CDR2 (germline): MNHEY, SVGAGI. CDR3 DNA sequence: TGTGCCAGCCTTGGGCAGGGCACCTATGGCTACACCTTC. Translation gives CASLGQGTYGYTF.

This clone was counted only a few times. The genes are TRBV11-3 and TRBJ2-3, with D possibly being TRBD1 or TRBD2 (5 bases each). Trimming stripped 1 base from V and 15 bases from J, with 14 bases between. CDR3 size: 12 residues. Germline CDR1 SGHNT, CDR2 YENEEA. The CDR3 region is CASSLGSGGRYF. In nucleotides, the CDR3 is TGTGCCAGCAGCTTAGGATCTGGGGGACGATATTTT.

This chain links TRBV7-8 with TRBJ1-5, with a tentative D call TRBD1 (5 bases). Trimming shortened V by 7 bases and J by 7 bases, and 20 bases separated the two germline ends. CDR1 is SGHVS and CDR2 is FQNEAQ in the germline V gene. This CDR3 has 15 amino acids. CDR3 loop: CASTDGTGAGQPQHF. For the CDR3, the DNA is TGTGCCAGCACCGACGGGACGGGAGCGGGACAGCCCCAGCATTTT.

This rearrangement joins TRBV28 to TRBJ1-5, with no clear D. The CDR3 spans 14 residues. V lost 7 bases to trimming and J lost 4 bases, with 14 bases between them. Germline V gene lookup returns CDR1 MDHEN and CDR2 SYDVKM. The CDR3 reads CASTLVRMNQPQHF. CDR3 sequence (DNA): TGTGCCAGCACCCTGGTGAGGATGAATCAGCCCCAGCATTTT.

Judged by abundance, this clone is medium-sized. The chain has TRBV7-9 and TRBJ2-5; 7 nucleotides match TRBD2. Germline loops: CDR1 SEHNR, CDR2 FQNEAQ (reference sequence). The CDR3 sequence is 16 residues long. J was trimmed by 1 base and V by 4 bases; bases with no gene match: 9. The CDR3 DNA is TGTGCCAGCAGCTCGAACCGACTAGCTCGCCAAGAGACCCAGTACTTC. It encodes CASSSNRLARQETQYF.

This chain links TRBV11-2 with TRBJ2-5; D not resolved. The CDR3 has 14 amino acids. CDR1 SGHAT and CDR2 FQNNGV come from the germline V gene. The ends were cut back, 2 bases at V and 1 base at J, with 8 bases in the middle. CDR3 coding DNA: TGTGCCAGCAGCTTATCCGTGGGCCAAGAGACCCAGTACTTC. Residues: CASSLSVGQETQYF. The complete variable domain, with remaining parts taken from reference TRBV11-2 and TRBJ2-5, reads EAGVAQSPRYKIIEKRQSVAFWCNPISGHATLYWYQQILGQGPKLLIQFQNNGVVDDSQLPKDRFSAERLKGVDSTLKIQPAKLEDSAVYLCASSLSVGQETQYFGPGTRLLVL.

The chain joins TRBV7-9 to TRBJ2-1; D not resolved. V dropped 7 bases and J dropped 3 bases, with 16 bases sitting between them. This CDR3 has 15 amino acids. Germline V lookup: CDR1 SEHNR, CDR2 FQNEAQ (reference sequence). Here the CDR3 DNA reads TGTGCCAGCACCAGCTCAGCGTTCCACTACAATGAGCAGTTCTTC. The encoded protein is CASTSSAFHYNEQFF.

The chain has TRBV5-4 and TRBJ2-4; 8 bases align to TRBD1. Looked up from germline, CDR1 is SGHNT and CDR2 is YYREEE (reference sequence). V was pared by 4 bases and J by 1 base, with 1 base of the junction left unmatched. CDR3 length: 14 residues. The CDR3 protein is CASSGDRAKNIQYF. The CDR3 DNA sequence: TGTGCCAGCAGCGGGGACAGGGCCAAAAACATTCAGTACTTC.

The chain joins TRBV6-1 to TRBJ2-7; D ambiguous. Germline V gene lookup returns CDR1 MNHNS and CDR2 SASEGT. CDR3 length equals 14 residues. V lost 1 base and J lost 3, with 10 bases in between. This CDR3 reads CASSEGKGNYEQYF. CDR3 DNA sequence: TGTGCCAGCAGTGAAGGTAAAGGAAACTACGAGCAGTACTTC.

This clone was seen only a few times. The chain recombines TRBV4-2 with TRBJ2-5, with 8 nucleotides matching TRBD2. Trimming cost V 4 bases and J 5 bases; bases outside gene matches: 12. CDR1 is LGHNA and CDR2 is YNFKEQ in the germline V gene. The CDR3 spans 16 residues. CDR3 region: CASSPGEAGVGETQYF. CDR3 nucleotides: TGTGCCAGCAGCCCTGGTGAAGCGGGGGTGGGTGAGACCCAGTACTTC.

The table lists this clone with a count of one. The V call is TRBV11-2, the J call TRBJ2-7, with D possibly matching TRBD1 (5 bases). Germline V gene sequence: CDR1 SGHAT, CDR2 FQNNGV. This CDR3 has 14 amino acids. The V and J ends lost 5 bases and 2 bases respectively, with 13 bases between them. The CDR3 DNA reads TGTGCCAGCAGCGTAGCTCCAGGGACCTACGAGCAGTACTTC. Amino acid sequence: CASSVAPGTYEQYF.

A few counts support this clone. The sample contains more than one DNA sequence encoding this CDR3. This sequence joins TRBV5-1 and TRBJ2-1, with D maybe TRBD2 (6 bases). V lost 4 bases to trimming and J lost 5 bases, with 19 bases between them. This CDR3 is 16 amino acids long. Germline V gene data show CDR1 as SGHRS and CDR2 as YFSETQ. In DNA, the CDR3 is TGCGCCAGCAGCGGGGTGGGGGGTCATAAAAACAATGAGCAGTTCTTC. Amino acid sequence: CASSGVGGHKNNEQFF.

The J gene is TRBJ2-7, the V gene TRBV5-6, with TRBD1 matching 7 bases. CDR1 and CDR2 from the germline V gene are SGHDT and YYEEEE. The CDR3 runs to 13 residues. Trimming took 4 bases from V and 4 from J; bases not matched to a gene: 5. The CDR3: CASSPGTVYEQYF. The CDR3 DNA sequence: TGTGCCAGCAGCCCCGGGACAGTTTACGAGCAGTACTTC.

This chain uses TRBV27 with TRBJ2-7; D possibly corresponds to TRBD2 (5 bases). Germline CDR1 reads MNHEY; CDR2 reads SMNVEV (reference sequence). V lost 5 bases and J 6 bases, leaving 17 bases between the germline ends. CDR3 length: 14 amino acids. The DNA of the CDR3 is TGTGCCAGCAGTCTCGCACTAGTATCGGGCGAGCAGTACTTC. It encodes CASSLALVSGEQYF.

The gene calls are TRBV7-8 and TRBJ1-6; 10 positions match TRBD1. The ends lost 0 bases at V and 2 bases at J; junction bases unmatched: 1. The CDR3 spans 17 residues. Germline CDR1 SGHVS, CDR2 FQNEAQ. The CDR3 nucleotides are TGTGCCAGCAGCTTAGCGGGGACAGGGGCCTATAATTCACCCCTCCACTTT. Its translation: CASSLAGTGAYNSPLHF.

The chain recombines TRBV9 with TRBJ1-3; a possible D gene is TRBD1 (6 bases). This CDR3 comprises 15 residues. Trimming removed 3 bases at V and 0 bases at J, with 10 bases between. CDR1 SGDLS and CDR2 YYNGEE come from the germline V gene. This chain's CDR3 is CASSGPGASGNTIYF. CDR3 sequence (DNA): TGTGCCAGCAGCGGACCAGGGGCCTCTGGAAACACCATATATTTT.

This clone has just one count. This chain connects TRBV20-1 to TRBJ2-7; weak D call: TRBD1 (5 bases). Between the trimmed V and J ends, which lost 2 bases and 3 bases, there was a span of 5 bases. Germline V gives CDR1 DFQATT, CDR2 SNEGSKA (reference sequence). This CDR3 has 11 residues. DNA for the CDR3: TGCAGTGCTAGACAGGGCTACGAGCAGTACTTC. Protein sequence: CSARQGYEQYF.

CDR3 in amino acids: CASSMGLAGGELFF. The CDR3 DNA reads TGTGCCAGCAGCATGGGGCTAGCTGGCGGGGAGCTGTTTTTT. This rearrangement joins TRBV6-6 to TRBJ2-2; tentatively, D is TRBD1 or TRBD2 (5 bases each). Germline CDR1 MNHNY, CDR2 SVGAGI (reference sequence). V was clipped by 6 bases and J by 7 bases, with 15 bases between them. The CDR3 loop spans 14 amino acids.

This clone was picked up a small number of times. This chain links TRBV14 with TRBJ2-4; TRBD1 matches at 7 bases. The CDR3 totals 12 residues. CDR1 SGHDN and CDR2 FVKESK come from the germline V gene. J gave up 11 bases and V 3 bases, and 4 bases lay outside the gene matches. This chain's CDR3 is CASSHGTVLQYF. The CDR3 DNA reads as TGTGCCAGCAGCCACGGGACAGTTCTTCAGTACTTC.

V is TRBV4-3 and J is TRBJ2-1; tentative D call: TRBD1 (6 bases). Looked up from germline, CDR1 is LGHNA and CDR2 is YSLEER. This CDR3 region has 14 residues. V was shortened by 4 bases and J by 9 bases, with 16 bases between the two germline ends. CDR3 DNA sequence: TGCGCCAGCAGCCTCGAGGGGGTCCCGGGTGAGCAGTTCTTC. It yields the protein CASSLEGVPGEQFF.

A few counts support this clone. The V call is TRBV9, the J call TRBJ2-1; TRBD2 agrees at 8 bases. The CDR3 has 15 residues. CDR1 is SGDLS, CDR2 YYNGEE, per germline. After removal of 0 bases from V and 8 bases from J, the junction contained 7 bases not matched to a gene. The CDR3 region is CASSVDWRGAHEQFF. Written as DNA, the CDR3 is TGTGCCAGCAGCGTAGACTGGCGGGGGGCACATGAGCAGTTCTTC.

The chain joins TRBV28 to TRBJ1-2, with 10 nucleotides matching TRBD1. The J segment lost 8 bases and the V segment lost 3 bases, leaving 15 bases of the junction unmatched. The CDR3 sequence is 17 residues long. Germline V gene sequence: CDR1 MDHEN, CDR2 SYDVKM. This CDR3 is CASSLVGQGIGGEGYTF. CDR3 bases: TGTGCCAGCAGTTTGGTGGGACAGGGGATAGGAGGAGAGGGCTACACCTTC.

This sequence joins TRBV4-1 and TRBJ2-3; unclear D gene. Per the germline V gene, CDR1 is MGHRA and CDR2 is YSYEKL. Trimming cost V 1 base and J 0 bases, with 5 bases left between them. This CDR3 has 14 residues. CDR3 sequence reads: CASSQAASTDTQYF. In nucleotides, the CDR3 is TGCGCCAGCAGCCAAGCGGCCAGCACAGATACGCAGTATTTT.